These 2 T cell receptor beta chains originate from one sample sequenced in a study of T-cell reconstitution after alpha-beta-depleted transplantation in children listed by TCRdb under 2016. To prepare the library, PCR was applied. TCRdb records Illumina HiSeq 2500 as the sequencer. TCR library preparation used molecular barcoding, with unique molecular identifiers applied to normalize quantification of the TCRbeta repertoire. Using fastp at Q25 and MiXCR, TCRdb reprocessed the public reads and kept productive beta chains. Merged by CDR3 protein, the rows form single entries marked with the most common genes and DNA. This sample holds some 340,000 distinct CDR3 sequences; approximately 10% were observed only once. 2% to 3% of the sample is taken by the ten largest. The sample consisted of PBMCs from the stem cell graft donor, taken from the stem cell graft. These receptors all stem from a human donor who donated a stem cell graft to a child with acute lymphoblastic leukemia.

This clonotype showed up just a few times. V and J are TRBV5-5 and TRBJ2-5; D possibly uses TRBD1 or TRBD2 (6 bases each). The CDR3 consists of 14 residues. The germline V and J ends were trimmed by 7 bases and 5 bases, with 18 bases remaining between them. The germline gives CDR1 SGHKS, CDR2 YYEKEE (reference sequence). CDR3 protein: CASGGGGKDETQYF. As DNA, the CDR3 is TGTGCCAGCGGCGGAGGGGGAAAGGACGAGACCCAGTACTTC.

The DNA for the CDR3 is TGCGCCAGCAGCCCTCTGGACCGACCCGAGCAGTACTTC. Protein product: CASSPLDRPEQYF. J is TRBJ2-7 and V is TRBV5-1; D remains ambiguous. Trimming left V 4 bases short and J 6 bases short, with 14 bases between. Germline loops: CDR1 SGHRS, CDR2 YFSETQ. The length of the CDR3 is 13 residues.